The next 9 T cell receptor beta chains were all read from a single sample in a study of radiotherapy plus CTLA-4 blockade in lung cancer. The table came from immunoSEQ multiplex PCR; TCRdb's copy has only in-frame clones and leaves some out. This table holds some 110,000 clones, about 83% found once. This specimen was peripheral blood, taken from a patient treated with radiotherapy plus ipilimumab. The origin of the receptors is a human donor with non-small cell lung cancer who had a partial response to radiotherapy plus ipilimumab.

This sequence joins TRBV7-6 and TRBJ2-1, with D possibly being TRBD1 (8 bases). The CDR3 is 13 amino acids. Germline CDR1 and CDR2: SGHVS and FNYEAQ. Trimming left V 5 bases short and J 10 bases short, with 15 bases between. The CDR3 region is CASSPTGGVEQFF. The DNA of the CDR3 is TGTGCCAGCAGCCCCACAGGGGGGGTAGAGCAGTTCTTC.

The chain couples TRBV19 to TRBJ1-2, with no clear D. Trimming removed 0 bases from V and 2 bases from J, with 10 bases in between. This CDR3 has 15 amino acids. Germline V gives CDR1 LNHDA, CDR2 SQIVND (reference sequence). The CDR3 loop reads CASSIEGSRNYGYTF. DNA of the CDR3: TGTGCCAGTAGTATAGAGGGCTCGCGCAACTATGGCTACACCTTC.

This rearrangement joins TRBV9 to TRBJ2-1; 8 bases are shared with TRBD2. Germline values: CDR1 SGDLS, CDR2 YYNGEE. The CDR3 spans 15 residues. V lost 0 bases and J lost 4; bases outside the gene matches: 3. This CDR3 reads CASSVVAGGYNEQFF. The CDR3 DNA follows: TGTGCCAGCAGCGTAGTTGCGGGAGGATACAATGAGCAGTTCTTC.

The V gene is TRBV10-3, the J gene TRBJ1-4; TRBD1 matches 9 bases. Losses at the gene ends were 10 bases for V and 6 bases for J; bases not matched to a gene: 6. In germline, CDR1 is ENHRY, CDR2 SYGVKD. This CDR3 is 13 amino acids long. The CDR3 DNA reads TGTGCCAGCAAGGGACAGGGCGATGAAAAACTGTTTTTT. Amino acids: CASKGQGDEKLFF.

The chain employs TRBV21-1 and TRBJ2-7; TRBD2, the table's D call, was not compared with the DNA. TRBV21-1 corresponds to a pseudogene. The CDR3 is 10 residues long. The CDR3 DNA reads as TGTGCCAGCAGCAAAAAGCGTAGCGCTGTC. It encodes CASSKKRSAV.

The chain has TRBV6-5 and TRBJ2-7, with 10 bases identical to TRBD1. The germline gives CDR1 MNHEY, CDR2 SVGAGI. V trimming: 2 bases; J trimming: 4 bases; junction bases outside the gene matches: 8. The length of the CDR3 is 16 residues. CDR3 loop: CASSYPAGTGEYEQYV. CDR3 nucleotide sequence: TGTGCCAGCAGTTACCCGGCCGGGACAGGGGAATACGAGCAGTACGTC.

The chain carries TRBV6-5 and TRBJ1-2; 7 bases match TRBD1. Looked up from germline, CDR1 is MNHEY and CDR2 is SVGAGI. V trimming: 6 bases; J trimming: 7 bases; junction bases outside the gene matches: 5. The CDR3 extends over 12 amino acids. CDR3 DNA sequence: TGTGCCAGCAGCTTTCGACAGGGTGGCTACACCTTC. This gives the protein CASSFRQGGYTF.

V gene TRBV30 combines with J gene TRBJ1-2, with a possible D match to TRBD1 (6 bases). The CDR3 is made up of 11 amino acids. V lost 6 bases, J lost 7 bases, and 12 bases lay in between. Germline V lookup: CDR1 GTSNPN, CDR2 SVGIG (reference sequence). CDR3 DNA: TGTGCCTGCAGGGGATACCGTGGCTACACCTTC. Translated, it gives CACRGYRGYTF.

The genes are TRBV14 and TRBJ2-7, with TRBD2 as a possible D gene (5 bases). Looked up from germline, CDR1 is SGHDN and CDR2 is FVKESK. The V gene lost 0 bases and the J gene lost 4 bases, with 13 bases spanning the gap. CDR3 length: 15 residues. The CDR3, as DNA: TGTGCCAGCAGCCAAGACCCGACTACAATATACGAGCAGTACTTC. It specifies CASSQDPTTIYEQYF.